The rows below give T cell receptor beta chains drawn from one sample of a study of CD8 T cells in ankylosing spondylitis. TCRdb recomputed calls from the 5' RACE reads with MiXCR, one row per CDR3 protein. The profile covers a few hundred thousand distinct CDR3 sequences, with roughly 10% appearing a single time and roughly 6.8% taken by the ten largest. Material for sequencing was blood, either unsorted or a sorted T cell fraction (not recorded which). The receptors here all came from a male donor with ankylosing spondylitis or in good health (not recorded which). Both conserved end residues are part of each CDR3.

J,V,CDR3
TRBJ1-2,TRBV15,CATRRQGVLVGYTF
TRBJ1-4,TRBV5-1,CASSIRAANEKLFF
TRBJ2-7,TRBV5-1,CASSSGTSGSYEQYF
TRBJ2-1,TRBV28,CASSTGQGELDEQFF
TRBJ1-5,TRBV27,CASSPRTGASNQPQHF
TRBJ2-1,TRBV15,CATSRDDSTYNEQFF
TRBJ2-3,TRBV7-6,CASSSVAGTSTDTQYF
TRBJ2-1,TRBV2,CASSEGARAGGNNEQFF
TRBJ2-1,TRBV29-1,CSVGGMGSNEQFF
TRBJ2-1,TRBV6-5,CASSYSSSDDLNEQFF
TRBJ2-7,TRBV5-1,CASSGGDSLSYEQYF
TRBJ1-1,TRBV21-1,CASSKVDTEAFF
TRBJ2-1,TRBV7-9,CASSLGSNPRPGEQFF
TRBJ2-3,TRBV6-4,CASSPGTTDTQYF
TRBJ2-3,TRBV12-5,CASGLVLPHTSSTDTQYF
TRBJ2-2,TRBV12-3/TRBV12-4,CASTPDRRGGELFF
TRBJ2-1,TRBV3-1,CASSQVSESYNEQFF
TRBJ2-1,TRBV11-3,CASSPSGQQGEQFF
TRBJ2-1,TRBV4-2,CASSQDPGGHNEQFF
TRBJ2-5,TRBV20-1,CSARDRISPPRETQYF
TRBJ1-2,TRBV3-1,CASSQDHAAGLLYGYTF
TRBJ2-7,TRBV7-8,CASSSARTAEQYF
TRBJ2-1,TRBV12-3/TRBV12-4,CASTISGTNNEQFF
TRBJ1-4,TRBV7-2,CASSSRPVQGTNEKLFF
TRBJ2-1,TRBV30,CAWSGGGVEQFF
TRBJ2-7,TRBV20-1,CSAFRDSGAYEQYF
TRBJ2-5,TRBV7-7,CASSKQGAFETQYF
TRBJ2-1,TRBV9,CASSVGGTGQQFF
TRBJ2-1,TRBV27,CASSLSDWANEQFF
TRBJ2-3,TRBV5-1,CASSPLRPHTDTQYF
TRBJ1-2,TRBV20-1,CSASVDRVNYGYTF
TRBJ2-3,TRBV5-1,CASSLEARGTDTQYF
TRBJ1-4,TRBV12-3/TRBV12-4,CASSLGLPEKLFF
TRBJ1-2,TRBV12-3/TRBV12-4,CASSLARVPNYGYTF
TRBJ2-3,TRBV5-1,CASSKGLAGDKATDTQYF
TRBJ2-5,TRBV20-1,CSAREKDRGRKETQYF
TRBJ2-1,TRBV7-7,CASSYTSGGANEQFF
TRBJ1-2,TRBV6-2/TRBV6-3,CASSNNERRIYGYTF
TRBJ1-6,TRBV20-1,CSAAGGQGGYSPLHF
TRBJ2-5,TRBV7-2,CASSTGLAGETQYF
TRBJ2-5,TRBV5-1,CASSFGGGPLQETQYF